Shown below are 7 T cell receptor beta chains from a single sample sequenced in a study of blood T cell repertoires in COVID-19. Using immunoSEQ multiplex PCR, the repertoire was profiled, and TCRdb retains in-frame clones only, with some absent. The sample lists some 70,000 clones; 70% to 80% were seen once. Input material: peripheral blood. The receptors were sampled from a human donor in a cohort sampled during active COVID-19.

CDR3 nucleotides: TGTGCCAGTGGAAACAGGGTCTACGAGCAGTACTTC. Its translation: CASGNRVYEQYF. V gene TRBV19 combines with J gene TRBJ2-7; possibly TRBD1 for D (6 bases). This CDR3 has 12 residues. V lost 8 bases and J 3 bases, leaving 11 bases between the germline ends. Germline V gives CDR1 LNHDA, CDR2 SQIVND (reference sequence). The entire variable domain, with the rest obtained from reference TRBV19 and TRBJ2-7, is as follows: DGGITQSPKYLFRKEGQNVTLSCEQNLNHDAMYWYRQDPGQGLRLIYYSQIVNDFQKGDIAEGYSVSREKKESFPLTVTSAQKNPTAFYLCASGNRVYEQYFGPGTRLTVT.

This sequence joins TRBV28 and TRBJ1-2; 7 positions match TRBD1. The CDR3 has 14 amino acids. Germline V gene sequence: CDR1 MDHEN, CDR2 SYDVKM. Trimming took 5 bases from V and 2 from J; bases not matched to a gene: 5. CDR3 nucleotide sequence: TGTGCCAGCAGTCCGGCGGGACAGAACTATGGCTACACCTTC. Translating it yields CASSPAGQNYGYTF.

The chain has TRBV6-5 and TRBJ1-5; D is unresolved. Between the trimmed V and J ends, which lost 0 bases and 8 bases, there was a span of 8 bases. The CDR3 sequence is 13 residues long. Germline CDR1 reads MNHEY; CDR2 reads SVGAGI. DNA for the CDR3: TGTGCCAGCAGTTACTCTTTTTCTGAGCCCCAGCATTTT. Its protein product is CASSYSFSEPQHF.

The chain employs TRBV3-1 (or the pseudogene TRBV3-2) and TRBJ1-5; D uncertain. This CDR3 comprises 14 residues. Germline CDR1 is LGHDT and CDR2 is YNNKEL (reference sequence). With 1 base removed from V and 5 bases from J, the gap between germline ends came to 9 bases. The CDR3 loop is CASSQVSTDQPQHF. The CDR3 bases are TGTGCCAGCAGCCAAGTGAGTACAGATCAGCCCCAGCATTTT.

The genes are TRBV5-1 and TRBJ2-1, with TRBD2 identical over 10 bases. This CDR3 region has 16 residues. J was trimmed by 0 bases and V by 4 bases; bases with no gene match: 4. Per germline, CDR1 SGHRS and CDR2 YFSETQ. The CDR3 DNA reads TGCGCCAGCAGCGAAGCTAGCGGGGGCTCCTACAATGAGCAGTTCTTC. Translating it yields CASSEASGGSYNEQFF.

This rearrangement joins TRBV5-6 to TRBJ2-6; D possibly corresponds to TRBD1 (6 bases). CDR1 and CDR2 (germline): SGHDT, YYEEEE. The CDR3 contains 16 residues. Trimming pared 7 bases from V and 0 bases from J, leaving 14 bases between. CDR3 region: CASHRVPPSGANVLTF. CDR3 DNA sequence: TGTGCCAGCCACAGGGTCCCGCCCTCTGGGGCCAACGTCCTGACTTTC.

This chain links TRBV5-1 with TRBJ2-3; 7 bases align to TRBD2. The CDR3 contains 13 residues. V gave up 6 bases and J gave up 3 bases; unmatched junction bases: 4. Germline V gene sequence: CDR1 SGHRS, CDR2 YFSETQ. DNA of the CDR3: TGCGCCAGCACCCGGGGGGAGACAGATACGCAGTATTTT. It codes for CASTRGETDTQYF.